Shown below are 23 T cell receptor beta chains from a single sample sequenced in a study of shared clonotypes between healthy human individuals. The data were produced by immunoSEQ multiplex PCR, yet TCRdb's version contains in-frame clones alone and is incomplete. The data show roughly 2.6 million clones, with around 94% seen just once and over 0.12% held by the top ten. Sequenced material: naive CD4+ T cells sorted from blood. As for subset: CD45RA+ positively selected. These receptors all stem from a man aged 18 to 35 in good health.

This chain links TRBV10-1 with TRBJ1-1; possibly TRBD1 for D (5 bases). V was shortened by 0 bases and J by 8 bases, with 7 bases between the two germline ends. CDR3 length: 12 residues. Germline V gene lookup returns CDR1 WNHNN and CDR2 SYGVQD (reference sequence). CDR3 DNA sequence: TGCGCCAGCAGTGAGTCGAACAGGGAAGCTTTCTTT. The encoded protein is CASSESNREAFF.

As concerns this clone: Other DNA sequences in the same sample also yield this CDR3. CDR3 sequence (DNA): TGTGCCAGCAGCGTAGAGGGGAGCGGGCAGCCCCAGCATTTT. Translation gives CASSVEGSGQPQHF. This chain connects TRBV9 to TRBJ1-5; D is possibly TRBD1 (5 bases). This CDR3 contains 14 residues. The V end lost 0 bases, the J end lost 7 bases, and 11 bases lay between the germline ends. The germline CDR1 and CDR2 sequences are SGDLS and YYNGEE.

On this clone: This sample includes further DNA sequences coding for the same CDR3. CDR3 in amino acids: CAISTGGNEQYF. The CDR3 nucleotides read TGTGCCATCAGCACAGGGGGAAATGAGCAGTACTTC. The chain uses TRBV10-3 and TRBJ2-7, with 8 bases lining up with TRBD1. The CDR3 consists of 12 residues. CDR1 and CDR2 (germline): ENHRY, SYGVKD. V dropped 6 bases and J dropped 7; count of bases not matched to a gene: 5.

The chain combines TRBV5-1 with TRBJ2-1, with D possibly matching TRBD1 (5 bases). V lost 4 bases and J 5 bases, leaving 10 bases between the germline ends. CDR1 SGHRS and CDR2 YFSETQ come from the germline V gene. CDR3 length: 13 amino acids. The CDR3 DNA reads TGCGCCAGCAGCATACAGGTTGACAATGAGCAGTTCTTC. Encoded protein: CASSIQVDNEQFF. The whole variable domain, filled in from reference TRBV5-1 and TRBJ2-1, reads KAGVTQTPRYLIKTRGQQVTLSCSPISGHRSVSWYQQTPGQGLQFLFEYFSETQRNKGNFPGRFSGRQFSNSRSEMNVSTLELGDSALYLCASSIQVDNEQFFGPGTRLTVL.

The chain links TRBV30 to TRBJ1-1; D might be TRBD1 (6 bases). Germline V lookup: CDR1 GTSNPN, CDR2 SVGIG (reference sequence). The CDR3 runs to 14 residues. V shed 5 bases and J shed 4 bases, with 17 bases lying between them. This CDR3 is CAWERGGGITEAFF. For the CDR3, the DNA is TGTGCCTGGGAAAGAGGGGGGGGAATCACTGAAGCTTTCTTT.

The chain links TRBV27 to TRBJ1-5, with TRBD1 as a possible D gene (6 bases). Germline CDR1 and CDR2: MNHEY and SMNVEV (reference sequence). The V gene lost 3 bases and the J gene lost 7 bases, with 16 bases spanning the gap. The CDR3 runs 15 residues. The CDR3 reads CASSFRAGVRQPQHF. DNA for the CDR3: TGTGCCAGCAGTTTTCGAGCAGGGGTTCGCCAGCCCCAGCATTTT.

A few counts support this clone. For the CDR3, the DNA is TGCGCCAGCAGCTTGGAGGGCAGGGGGCCCTCACCCCTCCACTTT. Amino acid sequence: CASSLEGRGPSPLHF. The rearrangement uses TRBV5-1 and TRBJ1-6; 8 bases line up with TRBD1. Germline loops: CDR1 SGHRS, CDR2 YFSETQ. This CDR3 has 15 residues. V lost 0 bases, J lost 10 bases, and 6 bases stayed unmatched.

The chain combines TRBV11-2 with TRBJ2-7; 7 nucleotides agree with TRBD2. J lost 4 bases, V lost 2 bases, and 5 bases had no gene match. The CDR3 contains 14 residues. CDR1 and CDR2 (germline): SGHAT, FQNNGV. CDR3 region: CASSLTSAMYEQYF. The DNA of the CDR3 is TGTGCCAGCAGCTTAACTAGCGCGATGTACGAGCAGTACTTC.

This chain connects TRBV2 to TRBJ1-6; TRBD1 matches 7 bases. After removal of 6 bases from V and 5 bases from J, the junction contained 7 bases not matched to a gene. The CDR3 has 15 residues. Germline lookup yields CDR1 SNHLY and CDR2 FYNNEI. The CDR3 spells CASSSQGENNSPLHF. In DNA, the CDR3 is TGTGCCAGCAGCTCGCAGGGGGAGAATAATTCACCCCTCCACTTT.

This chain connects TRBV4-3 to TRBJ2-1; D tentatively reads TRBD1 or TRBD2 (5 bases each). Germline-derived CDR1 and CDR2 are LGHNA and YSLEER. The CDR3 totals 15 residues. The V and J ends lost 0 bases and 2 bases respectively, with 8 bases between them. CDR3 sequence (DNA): TGCGCCAGCAGCCAAGATACGGGACCCTACAATGAGCAGTTCTTC. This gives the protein CASSQDTGPYNEQFF.

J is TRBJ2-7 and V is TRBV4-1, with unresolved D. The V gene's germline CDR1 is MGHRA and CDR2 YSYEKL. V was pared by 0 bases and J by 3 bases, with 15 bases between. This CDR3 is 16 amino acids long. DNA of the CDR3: TGCGCCAGCAGCCAAGAAGGGAAACCTCTCCTCTACGAGCAGTACTTC. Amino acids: CASSQEGKPLLYEQYF.

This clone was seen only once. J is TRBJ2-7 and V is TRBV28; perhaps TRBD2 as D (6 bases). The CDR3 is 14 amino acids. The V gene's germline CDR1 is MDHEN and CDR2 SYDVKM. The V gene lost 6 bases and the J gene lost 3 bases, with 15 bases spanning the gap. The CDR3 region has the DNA TGTGCCAGCAGGGCGGGGACCATAAACTACGAGCAGTACTTC. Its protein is CASRAGTINYEQYF.

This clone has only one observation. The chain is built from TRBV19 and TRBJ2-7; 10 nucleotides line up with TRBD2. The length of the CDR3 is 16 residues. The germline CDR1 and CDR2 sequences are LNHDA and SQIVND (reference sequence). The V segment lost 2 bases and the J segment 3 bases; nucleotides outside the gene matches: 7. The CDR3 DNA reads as TGTGCCAGTAGTATACGTAGGACTAGCGGCAGCTACGAGCAGTACTTC. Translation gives CASSIRRTSGSYEQYF.

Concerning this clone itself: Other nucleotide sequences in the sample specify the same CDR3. CDR3 in DNA: TGTGCCAGCAGCTTAGCTGTATGGGAGACCCAGTACTTC. It is translated as CASSLAVWETQYF. The chain combines TRBV7-9 with TRBJ2-5, with unresolved D. V was clipped by 0 bases and J by 5 bases, with 7 bases between them. This CDR3 has 13 residues. Germline V lookup: CDR1 SEHNR, CDR2 FQNEAQ (reference sequence).

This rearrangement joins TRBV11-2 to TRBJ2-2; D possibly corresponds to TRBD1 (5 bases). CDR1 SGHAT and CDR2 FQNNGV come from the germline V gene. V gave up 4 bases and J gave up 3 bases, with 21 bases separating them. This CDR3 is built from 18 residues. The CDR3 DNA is TGTGCCAGCAGCTGGGGCCCGTGGAAGGGCCAATACACCGGGGAGCTGTTTTTT. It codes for CASSWGPWKGQYTGELFF.

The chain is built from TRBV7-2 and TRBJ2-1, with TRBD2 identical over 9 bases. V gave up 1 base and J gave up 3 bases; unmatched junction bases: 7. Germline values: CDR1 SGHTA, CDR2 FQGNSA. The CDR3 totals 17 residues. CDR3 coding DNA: TGTGCCAGCAGCTTAGATAGGCTAGCGGGGTTCTACAATGAGCAGTTCTTC. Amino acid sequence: CASSLDRLAGFYNEQFF. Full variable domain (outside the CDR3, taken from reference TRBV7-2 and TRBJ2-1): GAGVSQSPSNKVTEKGKDVELRCDPISGHTALYWYRQSLGQGLEFLIYFQGNSAPDKSGLPSDRFSAERTGGSVSTLTIQRTQQEDSAVYLCASSLDRLAGFYNEQFFGPGTRLTVL.

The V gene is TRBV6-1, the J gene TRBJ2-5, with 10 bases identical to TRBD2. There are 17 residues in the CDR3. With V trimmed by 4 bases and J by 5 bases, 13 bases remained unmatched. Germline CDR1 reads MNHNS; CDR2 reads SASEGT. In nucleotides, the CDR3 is TGTGCCAGCAGTGGAGGGACTAGCGCAGGATCTTTTGAGACCCAGTACTTC. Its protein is CASSGGTSAGSFETQYF.

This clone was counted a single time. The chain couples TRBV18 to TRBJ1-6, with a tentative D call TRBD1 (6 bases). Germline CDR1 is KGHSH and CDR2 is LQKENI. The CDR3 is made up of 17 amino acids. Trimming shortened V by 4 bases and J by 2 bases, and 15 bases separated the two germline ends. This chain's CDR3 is CASSLGTGKTYNSPLHF. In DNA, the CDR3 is TGTGCCAGCTCACTTGGAACAGGGAAAACCTATAATTCACCCCTCCACTTT.

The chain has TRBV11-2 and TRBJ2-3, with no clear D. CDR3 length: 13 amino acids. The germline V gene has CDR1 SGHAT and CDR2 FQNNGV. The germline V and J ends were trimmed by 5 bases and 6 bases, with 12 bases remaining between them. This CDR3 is CASSLPSTDTQYF. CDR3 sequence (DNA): TGTGCCAGCAGCCTTCCGAGTACGGATACGCAGTATTTT.

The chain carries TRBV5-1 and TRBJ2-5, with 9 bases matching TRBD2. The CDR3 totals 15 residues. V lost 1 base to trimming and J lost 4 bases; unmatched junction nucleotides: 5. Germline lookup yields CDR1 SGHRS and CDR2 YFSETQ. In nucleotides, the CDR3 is TGCGCCAGCAGCTTGTTGGCGGGGGGGGCAGAGACCCAGTACTTC. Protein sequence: CASSLLAGGAETQYF.

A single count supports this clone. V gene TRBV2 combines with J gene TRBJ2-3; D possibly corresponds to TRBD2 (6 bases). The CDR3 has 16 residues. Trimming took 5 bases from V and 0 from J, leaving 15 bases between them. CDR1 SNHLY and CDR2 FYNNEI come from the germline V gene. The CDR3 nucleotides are TGTGCCAGCAGTCACTCAGGGACTTTCAGCACAGATACGCAGTATTTT. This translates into CASSHSGTFSTDTQYF.

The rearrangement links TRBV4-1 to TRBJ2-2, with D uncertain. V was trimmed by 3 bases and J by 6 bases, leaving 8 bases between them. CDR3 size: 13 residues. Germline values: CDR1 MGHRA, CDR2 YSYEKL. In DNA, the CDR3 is TGCGCCAGCAGCCAGACTGTCGCCGGGGAGCTGTTTTTT. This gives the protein CASSQTVAGELFF.

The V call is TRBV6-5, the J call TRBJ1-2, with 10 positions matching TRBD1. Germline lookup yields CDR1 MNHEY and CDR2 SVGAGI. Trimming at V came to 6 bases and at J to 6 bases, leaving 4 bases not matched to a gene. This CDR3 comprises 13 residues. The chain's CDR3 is CASSTGTGDGYTF. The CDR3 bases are TGTGCCAGCAGCACCGGGACAGGGGATGGCTACACCTTC.